The next 26 T cell receptor beta chains were all read from a single sample in a study of cytomegalovirus exposure and HLA in healthy donors. Profiled with immunoSEQ multiplex PCR; TCRdb holds only in-frame clones, not every one. This repertoire shows fewer than 90,000 clones, 95% to 97% found once; its top ten account for 1.6%. Material: PBMCs. These TCRs come from a man younger than 35 in good health and CMV-seropositive.

The CDR3 DNA reads TGTGCCAGCAGCTCCACCGGGACTAGCGGGAGCAATGAGCAGTTCTTC. Protein: CASSSTGTSGSNEQFF. The chain links TRBV7-2 to TRBJ2-1; 14 bases are a match to TRBD2. Germline V gene lookup returns CDR1 SGHTA and CDR2 FQGNSA. The length of the CDR3 is 16 residues. Trimming at V came to 4 bases and at J to 6 bases, leaving 5 bases not matched to a gene.

The gene calls are TRBV7-8 and TRBJ2-2, with D possibly TRBD2 on 6 matching bases. Deletions cut 10 bases from V and 0 bases from J, with 18 bases between. The CDR3 is made up of 16 amino acids. The germline gives CDR1 SGHVS, CDR2 FQNEAQ. CDR3 bases: TGTGCCATCAAGGACCGGGGACTTGCGAACACCGGGGAGCTGTTTTTT. Residues: CAIKDRGLANTGELFF.

Of note for this clone: Germline and junction disagree at one end, which may indicate a read error. V gene TRBV7-7 combines with J gene TRBJ2-1; 14 bases agree with TRBD2. The CDR3 length is 15 residues. Germline CDR1 is SSHAT and CDR2 is FNYEAQ (reference sequence). The CDR3 nucleotides are TGTGCTAGCAGCTCGGGACTAGCGGGAGACAATGAGCAGTTCTTC. Its translation: CASSSGLAGDNEQFF.

This rearrangement joins TRBV7-9 to TRBJ1-2; a weak D match, TRBD1 (5 bases). Per the germline V gene, CDR1 is SEHNR and CDR2 is FQNEAQ (reference sequence). The V end lost 6 bases, the J end lost 7 bases, and 24 bases lay between the germline ends. CDR3 length: 16 residues. CDR3 sequence reads: CASSTPLDTIPLGYTF. The CDR3 region has the DNA TGTGCCAGCAGTACCCCTCTGGACACTATACCGCTTGGCTACACCTTC.

The chain combines TRBV27 with TRBJ2-1; 14 bases agree with TRBD2. Germline V gene data show CDR1 as MNHEY and CDR2 as SMNVEV (reference sequence). V lost 5 bases and J lost 6; bases outside the gene matches: 3. The CDR3 consists of 15 residues. This CDR3 is CASSQTSGRVNEQFF. The DNA of the CDR3 is TGTGCCAGCAGTCAGACTAGCGGGAGGGTCAATGAGCAGTTCTTC.

The chain carries TRBV11-2 and TRBJ2-3, with 10 bases aligning to TRBD1. V lost 6 bases to trimming and J lost 4 bases; unmatched junction nucleotides: 7. CDR3 size: 15 residues. Germline CDR1 and CDR2: SGHAT and FQNNGV. CDR3 nucleotide sequence: TGTGCCAGCAGAGAAGACAGGGGGCGGTCAGATACGCAGTATTTT. Encoded protein: CASREDRGRSDTQYF. Variable domain in full (rest from reference TRBV11-2 and TRBJ2-3): EAGVAQSPRYKIIEKRQSVAFWCNPISGHATLYWYQQILGQGPKLLIQFQNNGVVDDSQLPKDRFSAERLKGVDSTLKIQPAKLEDSAVYLCASREDRGRSDTQYFGPGTRLTVL.

This sequence joins TRBV18 and TRBJ1-1, with 7 nucleotides matching TRBD1. This CDR3 is 16 amino acids long. Germline values: CDR1 KGHSH, CDR2 LQKENI. Unmatched junction bases numbered 11, after V lost 2 bases and J lost 5 bases. CDR3 in DNA: TGTGCCAGCTCACCAAGGGAATCACAGGGGTGGACTGAAGCTTTCTTT. It specifies CASSPRESQGWTEAFF. Full variable domain (missing parts from reference TRBV18 and TRBJ1-1): NAGVMQNPRHLVRRRGQEARLRCSPMKGHSHVYWYRQLPEEGLKFMVYLQKENIIDESGMPKERFSAEFPKEGPSILRIQQVVRGDSAAYFCASSPRESQGWTEAFFGQGTRLTVV.

This chain links TRBV29-1 with TRBJ2-7; 8 nucleotides line up with TRBD2. The CDR3 has 14 amino acids. The germline CDR1 and CDR2 sequences are SQVTM and ANQGSEA. Losses at the gene ends were 0 bases for V and 6 bases for J; bases not matched to a gene: 7. CDR3 in DNA: TGCAGCGTTGAAGATTCGCGGGGGGCTCCCGAGCAGTACTTC. This sequence encodes CSVEDSRGAPEQYF.

The rearrangement uses TRBV27 and TRBJ1-3; maybe TRBD1 (6 bases). Trimming left V 8 bases short and J 8 bases short, with 10 bases between. The CDR3 extends over 11 amino acids. CDR1 MNHEY and CDR2 SMNVEV come from the germline V gene (reference sequence). In nucleotides, the CDR3 is TGTGCCAGCTCAGGGGCGGACACCATATATTTT. Residues: CASSGADTIYF.

The chain combines TRBV7-2 with TRBJ2-1, with TRBD1 as a possible D gene (6 bases). Germline CDR1 and CDR2: SGHTA and FQGNSA. This CDR3 region has 16 residues. Trimming removed 2 bases at V and 1 base at J, with 12 bases between. CDR3 nucleotide sequence: TGTGCCAGCAGCTTACACGCCGACAGGTCCTACAATGAGCAGTTCTTC. It yields the protein CASSLHADRSYNEQFF.

The chain is built from TRBV29-1 and TRBJ2-1; tentatively, D is TRBD2 (5 bases). Per the germline V gene, CDR1 is SQVTM and CDR2 is ANQGSEA. The CDR3 runs to 11 residues. V lost 4 bases, J lost 9 bases, and 10 bases lay in between. CDR3 sequence (DNA): TGCAGCGTTGGGGAGACAAGTGAGCAGTTCTTC. Protein sequence: CSVGETSEQFF.

The chain has TRBV9 and TRBJ2-1; 16 bases agree with TRBD2. J was trimmed by 7 bases and V by 3 bases; bases with no gene match: 1. Looked up from germline, CDR1 is SGDLS and CDR2 is YYNGEE. The CDR3 has 15 amino acids. The CDR3 is CASSAGLAGGNEQFF. DNA of the CDR3: TGTGCCAGCAGCGCGGGACTAGCGGGAGGGAATGAGCAGTTCTTC.

This chain links TRBV5-1 with TRBJ2-1, with D unclear. The CDR3 spans 13 residues. Germline CDR1 and CDR2: SGHRS and YFSETQ. Trimming removed 1 base from V and 10 bases from J, with 12 bases in between. The CDR3, as DNA: TGCGCCAGCAGCTTGCGGCAGACAAGGGAGCAGTTCTTC. It encodes CASSLRQTREQFF.

The CDR3 sequence: CASSDRGRSGQETQYF. DNA of the CDR3: TGCGCCAGCAGCGACAGGGGGCGTAGTGGGCAAGAGACCCAGTACTTC. The rearrangement links TRBV5-1 to TRBJ2-5; TRBD1 aligns across 10 bases. Germline loops: CDR1 SGHRS, CDR2 YFSETQ. Losses at the gene ends were 4 bases for V and 2 bases for J; bases not matched to a gene: 8. The length of the CDR3 is 16 residues. The full variable domain, completed using reference TRBV5-1 and TRBJ2-5, is KAGVTQTPRYLIKTRGQQVTLSCSPISGHRSVSWYQQTPGQGLQFLFEYFSETQRNKGNFPGRFSGRQFSNSRSEMNVSTLELGDSALYLCASSDRGRSGQETQYFGPGTRLLVL.

The rearrangement uses TRBV28 and TRBJ2-2; tentative D call: TRBD1 (7 bases). Trimming removed 2 bases at V and 1 base at J, with 20 bases between. The CDR3 is 19 amino acids. CDR1 and CDR2 from the germline V gene are MDHEN and SYDVKM. The DNA of the CDR3 is TGTGCCAGCAGTTTAAATCGAATGGGGGGACAGAAGAACACCGGGGAGCTGTTTTTT. Translation gives CASSLNRMGGQKNTGELFF.

This chain uses TRBV7-6 with TRBJ2-3; TRBD1 is a possible D gene (5 bases). V was clipped by 0 bases and J by 4 bases, with 8 bases between them. Germline V gives CDR1 SGHVS, CDR2 FNYEAQ. CDR3 length equals 14 residues. In DNA, the CDR3 is TGTGCCAGCAGCTTAGCGTCAGGGTCAGATACGCAGTATTTT. It specifies CASSLASGSDTQYF.

This clone appeared once. The chain recombines TRBV19 with TRBJ2-6; D may be TRBD1 (5 bases). Per germline, CDR1 LNHDA and CDR2 SQIVND (reference sequence). Trimming took 4 bases from V and 2 from J, leaving 15 bases between them. The CDR3 has 17 residues. The CDR3 here is CASSTTFGAPGANVLTF. The CDR3 DNA follows: TGTGCCAGTAGTACAACTTTTGGGGCCCCTGGGGCCAACGTCCTGACTTTC.

The chain recombines TRBV15 with TRBJ2-1; TRBD2 matches 8 bases. The CDR3 has 16 residues. The V gene end was trimmed by 0 bases and the J gene end by 4 bases; junction bases not matched to a gene: 5. In germline, CDR1 is LNHNV, CDR2 YYDKDF (reference sequence). For the CDR3, the DNA is TGTGCCACCAGCAGAGAGGCGGGGGGCGGGTACAATGAGCAGTTCTTC. Translated: CATSREAGGGYNEQFF.

V gene TRBV19 combines with J gene TRBJ2-6; D is uncertain. The germline V gene has CDR1 LNHDA and CDR2 SQIVND (reference sequence). The V gene lost 6 bases and the J gene lost 0 bases, with 3 bases spanning the gap. The CDR3 spans 13 residues. This chain's CDR3 is CASSISGANVLTF. CDR3 DNA: TGTGCCAGTAGCATCTCTGGGGCCAACGTCCTGACTTTC.

This clone was seen only once. The chain combines TRBV2 with TRBJ1-2; D unclear. CDR1 and CDR2 from the germline V gene are SNHLY and FYNNEI. This CDR3 has 11 residues. Deletions cut 5 bases from V and 9 bases from J, with 10 bases between. The CDR3 DNA is TGTGCCAGCAGTTACCACAAAAGCTACACCTTC. It translates to CASSYHKSYTF.

In its sample, this clone was seen once. The CDR3 DNA sequence: TGTGCCATCAGTTCACGACCGGGACTAGCGGGAGAAGACCTCTACGAGCAGTACTTC. Its protein is CAISSRPGLAGEDLYEQYF. The V and J genes are TRBV10-3 and TRBJ2-7; 14 bases are a match to TRBD2. V was pared by 5 bases and J by 3 bases, with 15 bases of the junction left unmatched. This CDR3 contains 19 residues. In germline, CDR1 is ENHRY, CDR2 SYGVKD.

The rearrangement joins TRBV30 to TRBJ2-1; the match to TRBD2 covers 9 bases. The V gene end was trimmed by 4 bases and the J gene end by 3 bases; junction bases not matched to a gene: 7. The length of the CDR3 is 15 residues. Germline values: CDR1 GTSNPN, CDR2 SVGIG (reference sequence). This CDR3 is CAWTFASGDYNEQFF. For the CDR3, the DNA is TGTGCCTGGACCTTCGCTAGCGGGGACTACAATGAGCAGTTCTTC.

The CDR3 here is CASSEAHKGRVGANVLTF. CDR3 coding DNA: TGTGCCAGCAGTGAAGCTCACAAGGGGCGTGTTGGGGCCAACGTCCTGACTTTC. V is TRBV2 and J is TRBJ2-6, with D maybe TRBD1 (5 bases). Per germline, CDR1 SNHLY and CDR2 FYNNEI. The ends were cut back, 0 bases at V and 3 bases at J, with 15 bases in the middle. The CDR3 consists of 18 residues.

The chain employs TRBV19 and TRBJ2-1; 7 bases match TRBD2. Germline values: CDR1 LNHDA, CDR2 SQIVND (reference sequence). The CDR3 runs to 15 residues. V gave up 3 bases and J gave up 9 bases; unmatched junction bases: 11. The CDR3 reads CASSIGLAAAPEQFF. The CDR3 DNA is TGTGCCAGTAGTATTGGGCTAGCGGCCGCTCCTGAGCAGTTCTTC.

This clone has just one count. The chain carries TRBV18 and TRBJ2-2; D may be TRBD2 (6 bases). V lost 5 bases and J 4 bases, leaving 14 bases between the germline ends. This CDR3 region has 15 residues. The germline V gene has CDR1 KGHSH and CDR2 LQKENI. This chain's CDR3 is CASSGPEGTTGELFF. The CDR3 coding sequence is TGTGCCAGCTCAGGGCCGGAGGGCACCACCGGGGAGCTGTTTTTT.

The J gene is TRBJ2-5, the V gene TRBV29-1, with D tentatively TRBD1 (6 bases). The CDR3 spans 13 residues. The V gene lost 3 bases and the J gene lost 4 bases, with 12 bases spanning the gap. CDR1 and CDR2 (germline): SQVTM, ANQGSEA. Here the CDR3 reads CSVDLDSGETQYF. DNA for the CDR3: TGCAGCGTTGACCTGGACAGTGGAGAGACCCAGTACTTC.